The 30 T cell receptor beta chains below all came from one sample that was sequenced in a study of brain metastases from non-small cell lung cancer. The protocol was immunoSEQ multiplex PCR, while the TCRdb copy is restricted to in-frame clones and leaves out a portion. Among fewer than 3,000 clones listed, around four fifths were seen once. Specimen: primary lung tumor tissue. The receptors originated from a donor aged 40 or older with non-small cell lung cancer.

The V call is TRBV10-2, the J call TRBJ2-3, with D perhaps matching TRBD2 (5 bases). Per germline, CDR1 WSHSY and CDR2 SAAADI. The CDR3 has 14 amino acids. V gave up 8 bases and J gave up 0 bases, with 12 bases separating them. In DNA, the CDR3 is TGCGCCAGCGGGCTAGCAGTAAGCACAGATACGCAGTATTTT. Its translation: CASGLAVSTDTQYF.

The chain uses TRBV28 and TRBJ2-7, with D tentatively TRBD2 (5 bases). The CDR3 consists of 12 residues. Germline V gene data show CDR1 as MDHEN and CDR2 as SYDVKM. Trimming stripped 5 bases from V and 4 bases from J, with 9 bases between. CDR3 nucleotides: TGTGCCAGCAGTGAACTAGAGTACGAGCAGTACTTC. It is translated as CASSELEYEQYF.

This chain connects TRBV3-1 (or the pseudogene TRBV3-2) to TRBJ1-5; D may be TRBD1 (6 bases). V was clipped by 1 base and J by 5 bases, with 21 bases between them. Germline CDR1 LGHDT, CDR2 YNNKEL (reference sequence). This CDR3 has 18 amino acids. The CDR3 loop is CASSQVQGRGGADQPQHF. CDR3 in DNA: TGTGCCAGCAGCCAAGTTCAAGGCCGGGGGGGGGCAGATCAGCCCCAGCATTTT.

The chain combines TRBV5-6 with TRBJ1-3; weak D call: TRBD2 (5 bases). The J call may not be correct, given that the DNA end is closer to TRBJ2-2. Germline V gene lookup returns CDR1 SGHDT and CDR2 YYEEEE. The CDR3 runs 14 residues. The CDR3 is CASSPLGRGGELFF. CDR3 in DNA: TGTGCCAGCAGCCCGTTGGGCCGGGGCGGGGAGCTGTTTTTT.

The rearrangement uses TRBV28 and TRBJ1-3; D call uncertain. The CDR3 runs 15 residues. The V end was cut by 7 bases, the J end by 0 bases, with 13 bases between. Germline lookup yields CDR1 MDHEN and CDR2 SYDVKM. In nucleotides, the CDR3 is TGTGCCAGCACCAATCCTGGGGACTCTGGAAACACCATATATTTT. This codes for CASTNPGDSGNTIYF.

The rearrangement uses TRBV29-1 and TRBJ2-7; a possible D gene is TRBD1 (6 bases). Germline V gives CDR1 SQVTM, CDR2 ANQGSEA. This CDR3 has 14 residues. V was cut by 4 bases and J by 0 bases, with 13 bases left in between. The CDR3 DNA follows: TGCAGCGTTGGGGGGCTAGAGTACTCCTACGAGCAGTACTTC. Its translation: CSVGGLEYSYEQYF.

This clone showed up just once. V usage is TRBV28 and J usage is TRBJ2-1, with TRBD2 as a possible D gene (6 bases). The CDR3 runs to 16 residues. Germline CDR1 and CDR2: MDHEN and SYDVKM. Trimming took 6 bases from V and 1 from J, leaving 16 bases between them. CDR3 region: CASSPGVAGSYNEQFF. The CDR3 DNA reads as TGTGCCAGCAGCCCGGGTGTGGCGGGGTCCTACAATGAGCAGTTCTTC.

V is TRBV3-1 (or the pseudogene TRBV3-2) and J is TRBJ1-1; D possibly corresponds to TRBD1 (6 bases). The germline V gene has CDR1 LGHDT and CDR2 YNNKEL (reference sequence). This CDR3 comprises 15 residues. Between the trimmed V and J ends, which lost 3 bases and 1 base, there was a span of 12 bases. DNA for the CDR3: TGTGCCAGCAGCCAGGGGGCGCGAGCGAACACTGAAGCTTTCTTT. This gives the protein CASSQGARANTEAFF.

This clone was observed a few times. This chain uses TRBV28 with TRBJ1-1; D is uncertain. Germline CDR1 is MDHEN and CDR2 is SYDVKM. The CDR3 totals 11 residues. In nucleotides, the CDR3 is TGTGGATCGCGACGGAACACTGAAGCTTTCTTT. It yields the protein CGSRRNTEAFF. The variable domain in full, with the rest retrieved from reference TRBV28 and TRBJ1-1, is DVKVTQSSRYLVKRTGEKVFLECVQDMDHENMFWYRQDPGLGLRLIYFSYDVKMKEKGDIPEGYSVSREKKERFSLILESASTNQTSMYLCGSRRNTEAFFGQGTRLTVV.

This chain connects TRBV18 to TRBJ1-4; no clear D gene. This CDR3 spans 15 amino acids. Per germline, CDR1 KGHSH and CDR2 LQKENI. With 0 bases removed from V and 0 bases from J, the gap between germline ends came to 5 bases. The CDR3 region is CASSPPTATNEKLFF. CDR3 nucleotides: TGTGCCAGCTCACCACCGACCGCAACTAATGAAAAACTGTTTTTT. Drawing the rest from reference TRBV18 and TRBJ1-4, the complete variable domain is NAGVMQNPRHLVRRRGQEARLRCSPMKGHSHVYWYRQLPEEGLKFMVYLQKENIIDESGMPKERFSAEFPKEGPSILRIQQVVRGDSAAYFCASSPPTATNEKLFFGSGTQLSVL.

This chain uses TRBV11-3 with TRBJ1-2; 9 nucleotides line up with TRBD1. Trimming removed 4 bases from V and 7 bases from J; junction bases left unmatched: 4. Germline values: CDR1 SGHNT, CDR2 YENEEA. The CDR3 loop spans 13 amino acids. In nucleotides, the CDR3 is TGTGCCAGCAGCTCGACAGGGGGGGGTGGCTACACCTTC. Its protein is CASSSTGGGGYTF.

This clone was counted between two and nine times. This sequence joins TRBV6-6 and TRBJ2-2, with TRBD1 as a possible D gene (5 bases). V was trimmed by 4 bases and J by 3 bases, leaving 12 bases between them. The CDR3 runs 15 residues. Germline CDR1 and CDR2: MNHNY and SVGAGI (reference sequence). The CDR3 coding sequence is TGTGCCAGCAGTTTCGGTCAGGGCTACACCGGGGAGCTGTTTTTT. It encodes CASSFGQGYTGELFF.

As concerns this clone: At one of its ends the junction is not consistent with the germline gene, which may arise from a read error. The chain employs TRBV25-1 and TRBJ1-2; the D gene is possibly TRBD1 (6 bases). Looked up from germline, CDR1 is MGHDK and CDR2 is SYGVNS. CDR3 length equals 14 residues. In DNA form, the CDR3 reads TGTGCCAGCAATGAAGCAGGGGTGGACTATGGCTACACCTTC. It specifies CASNEAGVDYGYTF.

This chain connects TRBV19 to TRBJ2-5, with 7 bases that match TRBD1. CDR1 is LNHDA and CDR2 is SQIVND in the germline V gene (reference sequence). This CDR3 spans 14 amino acids. V trimming: 4 bases; J trimming: 4 bases; junction bases outside the gene matches: 6. The CDR3 loop is CASSTQGIGETQYF. The CDR3 coding sequence is TGTGCCAGTAGTACACAGGGGATTGGAGAGACCCAGTACTTC.

This rearrangement joins TRBV19 to TRBJ1-4; D is undetermined. V gave up 0 bases and J gave up 0 bases, with 5 bases separating them. This CDR3 contains 15 residues. Germline V gene sequence: CDR1 LNHDA, CDR2 SQIVND (reference sequence). The chain's CDR3 is CASSIDRATNEKLFF. CDR3 coding DNA: TGTGCCAGTAGTATAGATCGGGCAACTAATGAAAAACTGTTTTTT.

DNA for the CDR3: TGTGCCAGCAGCTTAGCGGAGGACGGGTGGCAGTACTTC. This codes for CASSLAEDGWQYF. The chain has TRBV11-1 and TRBJ2-7; D might be TRBD2 (5 bases). The CDR3 spans 13 residues. Germline CDR1 is SGHAT and CDR2 is FQDESV (reference sequence). Trimming stripped 0 bases from V and 9 bases from J, with 12 bases between. The full variable domain, its missing parts supplied by reference TRBV11-1 and TRBJ2-7, is EAEVAQSPRYKITEKSQAVAFWCDPISGHATLYWYRQILGQGPELLVQFQDESVVDDSQLPKDRFSAERLKGVDSTLKIQPAELGDSAMYLCASSLAEDGWQYFGPGTRLTVT.

V and J are TRBV6-5 and TRBJ1-5; 7 bases align to TRBD2. The end of the DNA fits TRBJ2-3 better, so the J call may be wrong. Germline CDR1 is MNHEY and CDR2 is SVGAGI. There are 13 residues in the CDR3. CDR3 residues: CASGREGNQPQYF. In DNA form, the CDR3 reads TGTGCCAGCGGGAGGGAAGGCAATCAGCCCCAGTATTTT.

The chain couples TRBV6-2 or TRBV6-3 to TRBJ1-5; no definite D call. This CDR3 comprises 13 residues. Looked up from germline, CDR1 is MNHEY and CDR2 is SVGEGT. Trimming cost V 2 bases and J 7 bases, with 9 bases left between them. CDR3 region: CASSYGGGQPQHF. The CDR3 DNA reads TGTGCCAGCAGTTACGGAGGAGGGCAGCCCCAGCATTTT.

The chain joins TRBV18 to TRBJ2-7; D call uncertain. Per germline, CDR1 KGHSH and CDR2 LQKENI. Trimming left V 2 bases short and J 7 bases short, with 12 bases between. The CDR3 runs 13 residues. The CDR3 DNA reads as TGTGCCAGCTCACCAGGAGAGGACGGTGAGCAGTACTTC. Residues: CASSPGEDGEQYF.

This chain links TRBV2 with TRBJ1-5, with no clear D. Between the trimmed V and J ends, which lost 7 bases and 1 base, there was a span of 8 bases. The CDR3 sequence is 13 residues long. CDR1 is SNHLY, CDR2 FYNNEI, per germline. CDR3 nucleotides: TGTGCCAGCAATGTGGGAAGCAATCAGCCCCAGCATTTT. It specifies CASNVGSNQPQHF.

This clone was seen more than once but under ten times. This chain joins TRBV9 and TRBJ2-5, with D perhaps TRBD2 (6 bases). V lost 4 bases and J 5 bases, leaving 21 bases between the germline ends. There are 16 residues in the CDR3. Germline V gives CDR1 SGDLS, CDR2 YYNGEE. The CDR3 loop reads CASSPRTDPRGETQYF. CDR3 coding DNA: TGTGCCAGCAGCCCTCGGACGGATCCACGGGGGGAGACCCAGTACTTC.

This chain uses TRBV7-3 with TRBJ2-3; TRBD2 aligns across 8 bases. The CDR3 contains 14 residues. Germline CDR1 SGHTA, CDR2 FQGTGA. The V and J ends lost 5 bases and 6 bases, in that order; junction bases with no gene match: 7. CDR3 region: CASSPTSGGDTQYF. The CDR3 DNA is TGTGCCAGCAGCCCTACTAGCGGAGGGGATACGCAGTATTTT.

This clone was counted only a few times. CDR3 sequence reads: CATSRGDKTNEKLFF. Here the CDR3 DNA reads TGTGCCACCAGCAGAGGGGACAAGACTAATGAAAAACTGTTTTTT. This chain uses TRBV15 with TRBJ1-4; D perhaps matches TRBD1 (6 bases). Trimming cost V 1 base and J 2 bases, with 8 bases left between them. CDR3 length equals 15 residues. CDR1 and CDR2 (germline): LNHNV, YYDKDF (reference sequence).

The CDR3 loop is CAISDRSTGNTEAFF. In nucleotides, the CDR3 is TGTGCCATCAGTGACCGGTCCACAGGGAACACTGAAGCTTTCTTT. The chain combines TRBV10-3 with TRBJ1-1, with a weak D call TRBD1 (5 bases). Germline CDR1 and CDR2: ENHRY and SYGVKD. CDR3 size: 15 residues. V lost 3 bases and J lost 1, with 12 bases in between.

V and J are TRBV19 and TRBJ1-5, with D possibly matching TRBD1 (5 bases). Germline CDR1 and CDR2: LNHDA and SQIVND (reference sequence). The CDR3 contains 15 residues. Trimming left V 1 base short and J 5 bases short, with 12 bases between. CDR3 region: CASSIVWGVYQPQHF. The CDR3 coding sequence is TGTGCCAGTAGTATAGTTTGGGGGGTGTATCAGCCCCAGCATTTT.

The table lists this clone with a few counts. The gene calls are TRBV7-2 and TRBJ2-7, with 7 bases identical to TRBD1. The ends lost 1 base at V and 5 bases at J; junction bases unmatched: 11. CDR3 size: 16 residues. Germline assignment: CDR1 SGHTA and CDR2 FQGNSA. The CDR3 nucleotides read TGTGCCAGCAGCTTAGAGCTGTCAGGGGGACGGAACGAGCAGTACTTC. It specifies CASSLELSGGRNEQYF.

This clone occurred a few times. This chain joins TRBV2 and TRBJ1-1, with a tentative D call TRBD1 (5 bases). V dropped 4 bases and J dropped 8 bases, with 5 bases sitting between them. The CDR3 has 10 amino acids. Looked up from germline, CDR1 is SNHLY and CDR2 is FYNNEI. The CDR3 nucleotides read TGTGCCAGCAGTGCAGGGGAAGCTTTCTTT. Its protein is CASSAGEAFF.

The chain recombines TRBV6-6 with TRBJ2-7; unclear D gene. This CDR3 has 11 residues. Trimming stripped 6 bases from V and 3 bases from J, with 6 bases between. CDR1 is MNHNY and CDR2 is SVGAGI in the germline V gene (reference sequence). CDR3 DNA sequence: TGTGCCAGCAGCAACTTCTACGAGCAGTACTTC. It yields the protein CASSNFYEQYF.

The rearrangement links TRBV7-2 to TRBJ1-1; D possibly corresponds to TRBD1 (5 bases). This CDR3 is built from 13 residues. V was shortened by 3 bases and J by 4 bases, with 9 bases between the two germline ends. The germline V gene has CDR1 SGHTA and CDR2 FQGNSA. The CDR3 loop is CASSLDQGTEAFF. CDR3 nucleotide sequence: TGTGCCAGCAGCTTGGACCAGGGCACTGAAGCTTTCTTT.

The rearrangement uses TRBV6-5 and TRBJ2-3; 9 bases are a match to TRBD2. The length of the CDR3 is 16 residues. Germline V gives CDR1 MNHEY, CDR2 SVGAGI. V dropped 0 bases and J dropped 6; count of bases not matched to a gene: 7. CDR3 amino acids: CASSYSPGGRADTQYF. The CDR3 nucleotides are TGTGCCAGCAGTTACTCTCCTGGCGGGAGGGCCGATACGCAGTATTTT.